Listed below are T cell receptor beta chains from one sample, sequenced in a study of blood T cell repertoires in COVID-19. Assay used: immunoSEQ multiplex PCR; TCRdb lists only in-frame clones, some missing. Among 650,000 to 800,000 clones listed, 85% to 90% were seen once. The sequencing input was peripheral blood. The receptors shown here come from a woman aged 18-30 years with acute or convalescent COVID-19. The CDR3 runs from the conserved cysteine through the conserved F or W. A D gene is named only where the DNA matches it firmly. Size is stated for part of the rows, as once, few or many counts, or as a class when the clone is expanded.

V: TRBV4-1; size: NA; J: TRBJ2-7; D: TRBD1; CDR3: CASSHRQGSYEQYF; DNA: TGCGCCAGCAGCCACCGACAGGGGAGCTACGAGCAGTACTTC
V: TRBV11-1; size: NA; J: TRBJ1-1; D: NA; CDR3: CASTRTIQPEAFF; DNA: TGTGCCAGCACCCGGACTATCCAACCTGAAGCTTTCTTT
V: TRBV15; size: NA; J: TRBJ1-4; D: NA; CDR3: CATSRPARGDNEKLFF; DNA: TGTGCCACCAGCAGACCAGCCCGAGGCGATAATGAAAAACTGTTTTTT
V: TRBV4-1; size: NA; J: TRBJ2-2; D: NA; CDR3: CASSRSENTGELFF; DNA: TGCGCCAGCAGCCGTTCAGAGAACACCGGGGAGCTGTTTTTT
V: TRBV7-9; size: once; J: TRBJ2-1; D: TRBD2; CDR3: CASSLGGRDEQFF; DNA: TGTGCCAGCAGCTTAGGTGGGAGGGATGAGCAGTTCTTC
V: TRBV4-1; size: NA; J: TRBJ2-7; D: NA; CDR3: CASSQVIGGAQSSYEQYF; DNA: TGCGCCAGCAGCCAAGTAATAGGCGGGGCCCAAAGCTCCTACGAGCAGTACTTC
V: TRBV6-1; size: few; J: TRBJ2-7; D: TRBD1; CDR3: CASSEKRQGAREQYF; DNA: TGTGCCAGCAGTGAGAAGCGGCAGGGGGCGCGAGAGCAGTACTTC
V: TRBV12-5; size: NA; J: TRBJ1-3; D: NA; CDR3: CASGLVGEGNTIYF; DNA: TGTGCTAGTGGTTTGGTTGGTGAGGGAAACACCATATATTTT
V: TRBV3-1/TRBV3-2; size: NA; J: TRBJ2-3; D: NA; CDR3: CASSHETDTQYF; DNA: TGTGCCAGCAGCCACGAGACAGATACGCAGTATTTT
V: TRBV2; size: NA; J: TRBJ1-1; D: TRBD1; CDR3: CASSARTGGNTEAFF; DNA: TGTGCCAGCAGTGCAAGGACAGGTGGGAACACTGAAGCTTTCTTT
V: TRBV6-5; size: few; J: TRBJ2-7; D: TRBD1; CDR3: CASSYSQGVRQYF; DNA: TGTGCCAGCAGTTACTCTCAGGGGGTTCGGCAGTACTTC
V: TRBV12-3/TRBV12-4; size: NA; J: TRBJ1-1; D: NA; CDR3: CASSFGNYEAFF; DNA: TGTGCCAGCAGTTTCGGGAATTATGAAGCTTTCTTT
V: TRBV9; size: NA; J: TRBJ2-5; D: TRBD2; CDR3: CASSVEGTRGGAGETQYF; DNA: TGTGCCAGCAGCGTAGAAGGGACTCGCGGGGGGGCCGGGGAGACCCAGTACTTC
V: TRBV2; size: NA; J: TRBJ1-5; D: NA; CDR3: CASSEDRGNQPQHF; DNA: TGTGCCAGCAGTGAAGACAGGGGCAATCAGCCCCAGCATTTT
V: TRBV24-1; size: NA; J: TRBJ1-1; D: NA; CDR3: CATSDLSTAEAFF; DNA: TGTGCCACCAGTGATTTGTCGACAGCTGAAGCTTTCTTT
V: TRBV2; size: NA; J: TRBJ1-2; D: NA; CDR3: CASSPDGRGYHNYGYTF; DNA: TGTGCCAGCAGTCCTGATGGCAGGGGATACCATAACTATGGCTACACCTTC
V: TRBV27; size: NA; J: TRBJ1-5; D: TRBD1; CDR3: CASSGTGKNANQPQHF; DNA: TGTGCCAGCAGTGGGACAGGGAAGAACGCTAATCAGCCCCAGCATTTT
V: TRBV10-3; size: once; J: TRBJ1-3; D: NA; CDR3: CAISDPAQTGNTIYF; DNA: TGTGCCATCAGTGATCCCGCACAGACTGGAAACACCATATATTTT
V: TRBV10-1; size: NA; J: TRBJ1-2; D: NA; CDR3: CASSERGRDRDYGYTF; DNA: TGCGCCAGCAGTGAAAGGGGAAGGGATAGGGACTATGGCTACACCTTC
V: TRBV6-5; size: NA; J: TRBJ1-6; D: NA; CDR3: CASSYEGSYNSPLHF; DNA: TGTGCCAGCAGCTATGAGGGCTCCTATAATTCACCCCTCCACTTT
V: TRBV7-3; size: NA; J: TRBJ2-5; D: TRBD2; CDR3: CASSLAGGLETQYF; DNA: TGTGCCAGCAGCTTAGCGGGGGGGCTGGAGACCCAGTACTTC
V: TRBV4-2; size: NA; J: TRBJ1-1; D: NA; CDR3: CASGYRDNGEAFF; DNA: TGTGCCAGCGGATACAGGGACAACGGTGAAGCTTTCTTT
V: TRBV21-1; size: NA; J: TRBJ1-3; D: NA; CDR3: CASSKGRDRTSGNTIYF; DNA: TGTGCCAGCAGCAAGGGGAGAGACAGGACCTCTGGAAACACCATATATTTT
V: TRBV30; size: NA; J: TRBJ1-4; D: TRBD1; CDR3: CASDRGLTNEKLFF; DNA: TGTGCCTCGGACAGGGGGCTGACTAATGAAAAACTGTTTTTT
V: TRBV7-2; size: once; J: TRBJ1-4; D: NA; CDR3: CASSRRQWGLEKLFF; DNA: TGTGCCAGCAGCCGCCGACAGTGGGGGCTCGAAAAACTGTTTTTT
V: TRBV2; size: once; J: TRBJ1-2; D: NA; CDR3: CASTGTAEFYGYTF; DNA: TGTGCCAGCACTGGTACAGCGGAATTCTATGGCTACACCTTC
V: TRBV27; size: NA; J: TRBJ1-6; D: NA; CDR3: CASSSLTGGDSYNSPLHF; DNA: TGTGCCAGCAGTAGCCTAACGGGGGGGGATTCCTATAATTCACCCCTCCACTTT